Sequencing of this TCR beta chain was carried out in a study of CD8+CD57+ T cells in acquired aplastic anemia (dated by TCRdb to 2016 to 2019). Study-level background: DNA extracted from sorted CD4+ and CD8+ cells had a mean of approximately 3.5 ug, with a range of about 0.19 to 27.4 ug. CD8+CD57+ expansion was defined as frequency above the mean frequency observed in healthy subjects. The investigation overall reported the following: CD8+ Simpson's diversity did not differ significantly between patients and healthy controls (P=0.060). Some 27 CD8+ CDR3 sequences were found in both patients and controls but appeared to be highly expressed in patients and within the immunodominant clones of the patients.

Flow cytometry had shown CD8+CD57+ cell expansion in the patients selected for sequencing. Every patient had severe acquired aplastic anemia, diagnosed using the International Study of Aplastic Anemia and Agranulocytosis and Camitta criteria. Patients had received no therapy at the time of blood sampling. The study deep-sequenced TCR repertoires of sorted CD4+ and CD8+ blood T cells from severe aplastic anemia patients and healthy subjects. In the USA, patient enrollment took place under clinicaltrials.gov protocols 00001620, 01623167, 00001397, 00071045, 00081523 and 00961064. Ficoll-Paque density gradient centrifugation was used to isolate peripheral blood mononuclear cells. Before DNA extraction, CD4+ and CD8+ T cells were sorted by FACS or by magnetic beads. Regarding this clonotype: There is no known antigen for this receptor. A junction end diverges from the germline sequence, so it may reflect a read error.

From its cysteine to its phenylalanine, the CDR3 spans 16 amino acids. Just the 48-base CDR3 DNA is kept, in frame starting at base 1. As encoded in the germline V gene, CDR1 is SNHLY while CDR2 is FYNNEI. Genomic DNA served as template for TCR beta VDJ combination and CDR3 sequence profiling. TCR repertoire sequencing was run on an Illumina HiSeq 2000. In the original analysis: Repertoire assessment relied on Simpson's diversity index, CDR3 size and DJ length profiles, and TRBV/TRBJ rearrangement plots. The immunodominant clone was defined as the most abundant DNA sequence in deep sequencing data. CDR3 amino acid sequences were checked for sharing across subjects and were also compared against the VDJdb database and published repertoires. TCRdb cleaned the public reads at Q25 with fastp, built clones with MiXCR and kept in-frame beta chains. Entries are consolidated by CDR3 protein sequence, retaining the most common genes and DNA. The V and J calls and clone size are TCRdb's, not the authors'. This sample has roughly 200,000 distinct CDR3 sequences in its table, and about 60% of those were observed once. The ten largest clones add up to approximately 42% of the sample.

The clonotype comes from a human donor with aplastic anemia. The rearranged chain carries TRBV2 and TRBJ1-2; the D gene is possibly TRBD1, with 6 bases matching. Input material: sorted CD4+, CD8+, or CD8+CD57+ T cells (not recorded which) from PBMCs. The CDR3 corresponds to CASSVRDTYPNYGYTF. The base sequence is TGTGCCAGCAGTGTGAGGGACACCTACCCTAACTACGGCTACACCTTC.